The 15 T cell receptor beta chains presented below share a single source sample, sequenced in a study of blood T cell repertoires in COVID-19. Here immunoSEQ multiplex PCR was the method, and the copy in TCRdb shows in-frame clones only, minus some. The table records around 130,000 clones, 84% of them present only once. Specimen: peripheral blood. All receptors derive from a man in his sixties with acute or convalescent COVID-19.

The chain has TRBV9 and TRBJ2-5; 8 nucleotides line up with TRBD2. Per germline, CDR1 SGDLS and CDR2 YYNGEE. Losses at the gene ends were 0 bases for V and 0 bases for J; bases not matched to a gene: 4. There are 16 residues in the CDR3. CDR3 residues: CASSVGSGGHQETQYF. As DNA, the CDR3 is TGTGCCAGCAGCGTAGGGAGCGGGGGCCACCAAGAGACCCAGTACTTC.

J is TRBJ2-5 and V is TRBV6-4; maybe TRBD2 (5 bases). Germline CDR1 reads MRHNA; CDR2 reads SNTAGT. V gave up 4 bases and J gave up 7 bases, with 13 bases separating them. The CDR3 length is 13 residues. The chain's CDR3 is CASSADRGSTQYF. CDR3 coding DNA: TGTGCCAGCAGTGCAGACCGCGGGTCGACCCAGTACTTC.

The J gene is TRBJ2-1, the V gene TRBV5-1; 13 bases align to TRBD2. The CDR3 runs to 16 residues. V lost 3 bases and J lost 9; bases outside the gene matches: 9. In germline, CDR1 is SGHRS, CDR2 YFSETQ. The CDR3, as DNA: TGCGCCAGCAGCTCGGGCCCGGGACTAGCGGGACGTGAGCAGTTCTTC. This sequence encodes CASSSGPGLAGREQFF.

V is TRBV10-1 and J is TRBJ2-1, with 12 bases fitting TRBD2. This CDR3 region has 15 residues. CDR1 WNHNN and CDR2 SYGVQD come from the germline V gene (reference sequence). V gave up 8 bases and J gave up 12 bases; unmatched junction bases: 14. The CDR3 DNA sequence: TGCGCCAGCTCGGTCTCGACTAGCGGGGGCCCCGCGCAGTTCTTC. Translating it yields CASSVSTSGGPAQFF.

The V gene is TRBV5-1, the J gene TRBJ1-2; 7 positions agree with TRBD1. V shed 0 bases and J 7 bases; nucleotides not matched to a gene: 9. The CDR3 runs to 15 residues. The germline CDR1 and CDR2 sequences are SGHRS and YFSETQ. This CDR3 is CASSLVGGSPSGYTF. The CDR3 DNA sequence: TGCGCCAGCAGCTTGGTAGGGGGCTCCCCTTCTGGCTACACCTTC.

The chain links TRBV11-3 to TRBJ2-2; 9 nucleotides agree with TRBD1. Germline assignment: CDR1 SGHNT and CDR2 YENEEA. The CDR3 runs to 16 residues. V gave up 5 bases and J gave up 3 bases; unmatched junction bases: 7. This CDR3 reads CASSLGQGRDTGELFF. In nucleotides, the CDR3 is TGTGCCAGCAGCCTCGGACAGGGGAGGGACACCGGGGAGCTGTTTTTT. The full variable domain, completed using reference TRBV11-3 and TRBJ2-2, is EAGVVQSPRYKIIEKKQPVAFWCNPISGHNTLYWYLQNLGQGPELLIRYENEEAVDDSQLPKDRFSAERLKGVDSTLKIQPAELGDSAVYLCASSLGQGRDTGELFFGEGSRLTVL.

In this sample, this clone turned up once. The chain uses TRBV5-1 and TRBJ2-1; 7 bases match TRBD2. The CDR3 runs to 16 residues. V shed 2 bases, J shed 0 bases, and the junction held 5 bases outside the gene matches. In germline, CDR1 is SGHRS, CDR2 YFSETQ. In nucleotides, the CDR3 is TGCGCCAGCAGCTTCATAGCGGGCACCTCCTACAATGAGCAGTTCTTC. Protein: CASSFIAGTSYNEQFF.

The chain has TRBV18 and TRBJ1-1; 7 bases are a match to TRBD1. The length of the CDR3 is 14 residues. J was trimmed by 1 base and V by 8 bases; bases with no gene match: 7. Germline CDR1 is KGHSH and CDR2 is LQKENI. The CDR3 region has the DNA TGTGCCAGCATCAACAGGGGATGGAACACTGAAGCTTTCTTT. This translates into CASINRGWNTEAFF.

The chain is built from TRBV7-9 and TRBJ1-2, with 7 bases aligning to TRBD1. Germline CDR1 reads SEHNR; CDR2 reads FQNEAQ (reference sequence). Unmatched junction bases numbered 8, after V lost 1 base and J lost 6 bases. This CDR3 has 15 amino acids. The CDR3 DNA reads TGTGCCAGCAGCTTAGGGGCAGGGGGATCTCATGGCTACACCTTC. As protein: CASSLGAGGSHGYTF.

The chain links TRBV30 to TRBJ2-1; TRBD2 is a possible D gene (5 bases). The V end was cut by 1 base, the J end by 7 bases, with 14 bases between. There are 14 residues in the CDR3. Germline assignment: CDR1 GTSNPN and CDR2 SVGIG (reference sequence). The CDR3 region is CAWSGDYIRNEQFF. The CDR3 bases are TGTGCCTGGAGTGGAGACTATATACGGAATGAGCAGTTCTTC.

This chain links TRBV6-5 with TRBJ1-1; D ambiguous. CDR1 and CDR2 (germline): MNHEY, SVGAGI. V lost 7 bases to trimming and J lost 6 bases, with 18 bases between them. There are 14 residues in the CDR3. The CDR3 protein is CASIGDVALSEAFF. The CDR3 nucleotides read TGTGCCAGCATCGGAGACGTAGCCCTATCTGAAGCTTTCTTT.

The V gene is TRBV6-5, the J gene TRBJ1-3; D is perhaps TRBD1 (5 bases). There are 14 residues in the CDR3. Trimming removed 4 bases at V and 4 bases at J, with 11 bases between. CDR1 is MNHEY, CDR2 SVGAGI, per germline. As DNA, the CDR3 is TGTGCCAGCAGTTCCGGGCAGGGCGGAAACACCATATATTTT. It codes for CASSSGQGGNTIYF.

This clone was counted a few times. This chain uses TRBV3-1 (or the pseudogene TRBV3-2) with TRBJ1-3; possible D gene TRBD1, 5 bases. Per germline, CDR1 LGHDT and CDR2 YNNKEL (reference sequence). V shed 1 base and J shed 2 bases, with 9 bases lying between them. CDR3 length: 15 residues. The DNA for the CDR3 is TGTGCCAGCAGCCAAGCTCAGGGTACTGGAAACACCATATATTTT. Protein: CASSQAQGTGNTIYF.

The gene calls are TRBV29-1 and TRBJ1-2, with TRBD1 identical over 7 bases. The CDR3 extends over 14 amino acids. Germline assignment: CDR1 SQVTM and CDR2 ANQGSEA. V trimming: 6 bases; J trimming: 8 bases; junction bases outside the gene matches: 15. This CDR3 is CSVPKQGSEEGYTF. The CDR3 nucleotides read TGCAGCGTCCCGAAACAGGGGTCGGAGGAGGGCTACACCTTC.

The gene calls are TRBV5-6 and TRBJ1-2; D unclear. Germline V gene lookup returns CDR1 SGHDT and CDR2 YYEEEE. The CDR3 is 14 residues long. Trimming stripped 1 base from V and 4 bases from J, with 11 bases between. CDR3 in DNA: TGTGCCAGCAGCTTGTGGGAGGGTACCTATGGCTACACCTTC. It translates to CASSLWEGTYGYTF.